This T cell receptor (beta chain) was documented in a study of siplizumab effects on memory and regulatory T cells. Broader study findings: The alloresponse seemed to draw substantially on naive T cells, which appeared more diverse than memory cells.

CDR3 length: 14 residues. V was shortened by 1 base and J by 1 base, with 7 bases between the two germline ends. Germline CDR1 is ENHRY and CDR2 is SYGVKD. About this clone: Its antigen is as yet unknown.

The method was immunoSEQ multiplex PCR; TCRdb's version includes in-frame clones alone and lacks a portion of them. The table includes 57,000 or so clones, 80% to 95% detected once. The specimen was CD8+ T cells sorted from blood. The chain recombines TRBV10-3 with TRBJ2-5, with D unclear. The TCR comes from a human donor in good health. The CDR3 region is CAISEWKAQETQYF. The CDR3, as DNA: TGTGCCATCAGTGAGTGGAAGGCCCAAGAGACCCAGTACTTC.